What follows are 5 T cell receptor beta chains derived from one specimen sequenced in a study of cytomegalovirus exposure and HLA in healthy donors. Researchers ran the PCR with 60 Vbeta and 13 Jbeta primers. Profiling relied on immunoSEQ multiplex PCR, and the TCRdb table lists in-frame clones only, not all of them. This sample yields 76,000 or so clones, of which roughly 73% are seen a single time; more than 15% belongs to the top ten. The sample comprised PBMCs. The source is a middle-aged woman in good health and CMV-seropositive.

The rearrangement joins TRBV30 to TRBJ2-1; 12 bases match TRBD1. Looked up from germline, CDR1 is GTSNPN and CDR2 is SVGIG (reference sequence). The CDR3 totals 14 residues. J gave up 4 bases and V 3 bases, and 1 base lay outside the gene matches. The CDR3 DNA reads TGTGCCTGGAGGGGACAGGGGGCGTACAATGAGCAGTTCTTC. It yields the protein CAWRGQGAYNEQFF.

The V and J genes are TRBV13 and TRBJ2-3; tentatively, D is TRBD2 (7 bases). Germline-derived CDR1 and CDR2 are PRHDT and FYEKMQ (reference sequence). The CDR3 extends over 14 amino acids. Trimming removed 8 bases at V and 7 bases at J, with 19 bases between. The CDR3 nucleotides read TGTGCCAGCTACACTTGGGGGGGCGTAAATACGCAGTATTTT. As protein: CASYTWGGVNTQYF.

The chain carries TRBV7-9 and TRBJ1-2; 9 nucleotides line up with TRBD1. CDR3 length: 16 residues. V shed 0 bases and J 4 bases; nucleotides not matched to a gene: 6. Germline V gene lookup returns CDR1 SEHNR and CDR2 FQNEAQ (reference sequence). The CDR3 sequence: CASSLADGTGTYGYTF. CDR3 nucleotides: TGTGCCAGCAGCTTAGCGGACGGGACAGGGACCTATGGCTACACCTTC. Using reference TRBV7-9 and TRBJ1-2 for the parts outside the CDR3, the full variable domain is DTGVSQNPRHKITKRGQNVTFRCDPISEHNRLYWYRQTLGQGPEFLTYFQNEAQLEKSRLLSDRFSAERPKGSFSTLEIQRTEQGDSAMYLCASSLADGTGTYGYTFGSGTRLTVV.

V usage is TRBV4-2 and J usage is TRBJ1-3, with D tentatively TRBD1 (6 bases). The CDR3 has 15 amino acids. Trimming shortened V by 1 base and J by 2 bases, and 9 bases separated the two germline ends. The germline V gene encodes CDR1 LGHNA and CDR2 YNFKEQ. CDR3 in DNA: TGTGCCAGCAGCCAAGCCAGGGGAGCTGGAAACACCATATATTTT. This codes for CASSQARGAGNTIYF.

The DNA for the CDR3 is TGTGCCAGCAGGACAGGGCAGGGAGAGCAGTACTTC. Encoded protein: CASRTGQGEQYF. The chain couples TRBV6-5 to TRBJ2-7, with 7 bases fitting TRBD1. V lost 6 bases, J lost 7 bases, and 6 bases stayed unmatched. There are 12 residues in the CDR3. CDR1 MNHEY and CDR2 SVGAGI come from the germline V gene.